This TCR beta chain was recovered during a study of CD8 T cells in ankylosing spondylitis. This clonotype was seen many times. Antigen: not known. Findings of the study overall: Earlier authors reported some of these motif variants in reactive arthritis synovial fluid and blood.

TCRdb re-analysed the 5' RACE reads in MiXCR, keeping a single row per CDR3 protein. The sample includes roughly 250,000 distinct CDR3 sequences, less than 10% of them seen just once. Trimming shortened V by 2 bases and J by 9 bases, and 15 bases separated the two germline ends. CDR1 and CDR2 (germline): SGDLS, YYNGEE. The CDR3 is made up of 14 amino acids. This TCR came from a male donor with ankylosing spondylitis or in good health (not recorded which). Sequencing used blood, either unsorted or a sorted T cell fraction (not recorded which). V gene TRBV9 combines with J gene TRBJ2-1; tentative D call: TRBD1 (7 bases). This chain's CDR3 is CASSVEQGRSEQFF. The CDR3 coding sequence is TGTGCCAGCAGCGTCGAACAGGGGAGGAGTGAGCAGTTCTTC. The full variable domain, rest sourced from reference TRBV9 and TRBJ2-1, is DSGVTQTPKHLITATGQRVTLRCSPRSGDLSVYWYQQSLDQGLQFLIQYYNGEERAKGNILERFSAQQFPDLHSELNLSSLELGDSALYFCASSVEQGRSEQFFGPGTRLTVL.